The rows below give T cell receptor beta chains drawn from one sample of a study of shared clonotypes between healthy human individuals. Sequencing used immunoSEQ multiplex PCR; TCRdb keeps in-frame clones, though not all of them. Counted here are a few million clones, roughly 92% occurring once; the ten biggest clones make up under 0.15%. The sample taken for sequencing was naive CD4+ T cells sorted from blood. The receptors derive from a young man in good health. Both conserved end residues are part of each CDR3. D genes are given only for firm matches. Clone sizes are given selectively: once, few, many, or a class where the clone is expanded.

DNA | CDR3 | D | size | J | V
TGTGCCAGCAGTCCCATCCGGGACAGGGACACAGATACGCAGTATTTT | CASSPIRDRDTDTQYF | TRBD1 | . | TRBJ2-3 | TRBV28
TGCGCCAGCAGCCGAGAGGAACAAGCCAATGAGCAGTTCTTC | CASSREEQANEQFF | . | . | TRBJ2-1 | TRBV4-1
TGTGCCAGCAGCAGGGGACAAGAAGAGACCCAGTACTTC | CASSRGQEETQYF | . | . | TRBJ2-5 | TRBV9
TGTGCCAGTAGTGAACCTTCGGCGACTCTGGATACGCAGTATTTT | CASSEPSATLDTQYF | . | . | TRBJ2-3 | TRBV19
TGCGCCAGCAGCTCGAATATTCAGGGTTCAACTAATGAAAAACTGTTTTTT | CASSSNIQGSTNEKLFF | . | . | TRBJ1-4 | TRBV5-1
TGTGCCAGCAGTTACAGGGACAGGGGTTACGAGCAGTACTTC | CASSYRDRGYEQYF | TRBD1 | . | TRBJ2-7 | TRBV6-6
TGCGCCAGCAGCTCCGGAACGGTTGGCGCAGAGACCCAGTACTTC | CASSSGTVGAETQYF | . | . | TRBJ2-5 | TRBV5-1
TGTGCCAGCAGTTCCCGGACAAGCTCCTACAATGAGCAGTTCTTC | CASSSRTSSYNEQFF | . | . | TRBJ2-1 | TRBV27
TGTGCCAGCTCACCCGGACAGGGCACCTACGAGCAGTACTTC | CASSPGQGTYEQYF | TRBD1 | . | TRBJ2-7 | TRBV18
TGCGCCAGCAGCGTGACTAGCGGGATCGTTTACGAGCAGTACTTC | CASSVTSGIVYEQYF | TRBD2 | once | TRBJ2-7 | TRBV5-1
TGTGCCAGCAGCCTGAATCAAGATACGCAGTATTTT | CASSLNQDTQYF | . | . | TRBJ2-3 | TRBV7-2
TGTGCCAGCACCCCTCAAGGACTTGGGGACGAGCAGTACTTC | CASTPQGLGDEQYF | . | . | TRBJ2-7 | TRBV2
TGCGCCAGCAGCGCCAACACAGGGGGAAAACAAGAGACCCAGTACTTC | CASSANTGGKQETQYF | TRBD1 | . | TRBJ2-5 | TRBV5-1